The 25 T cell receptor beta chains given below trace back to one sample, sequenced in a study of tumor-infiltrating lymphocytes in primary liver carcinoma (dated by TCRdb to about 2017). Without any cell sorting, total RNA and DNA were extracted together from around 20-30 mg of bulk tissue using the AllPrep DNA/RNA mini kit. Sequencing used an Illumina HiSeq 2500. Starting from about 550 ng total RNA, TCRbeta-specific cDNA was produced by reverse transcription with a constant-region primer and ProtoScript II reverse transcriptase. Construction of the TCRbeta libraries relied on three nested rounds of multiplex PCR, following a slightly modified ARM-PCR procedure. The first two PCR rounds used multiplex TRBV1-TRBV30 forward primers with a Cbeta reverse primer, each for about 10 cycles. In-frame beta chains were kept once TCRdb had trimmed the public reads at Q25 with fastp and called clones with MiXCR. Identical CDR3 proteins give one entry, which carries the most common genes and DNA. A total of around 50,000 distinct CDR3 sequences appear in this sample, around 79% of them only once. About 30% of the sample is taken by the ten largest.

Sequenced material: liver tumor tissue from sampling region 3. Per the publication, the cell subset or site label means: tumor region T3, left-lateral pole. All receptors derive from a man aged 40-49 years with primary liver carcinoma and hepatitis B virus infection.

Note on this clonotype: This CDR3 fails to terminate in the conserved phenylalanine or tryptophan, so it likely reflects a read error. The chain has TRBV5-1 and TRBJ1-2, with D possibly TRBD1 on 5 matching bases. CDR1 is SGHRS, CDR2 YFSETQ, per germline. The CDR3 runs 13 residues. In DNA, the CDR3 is TGCGCCAGCAGCCTCGACAGTAACTATGGTTACACCTCC. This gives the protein CASSLDSNYGYTS.

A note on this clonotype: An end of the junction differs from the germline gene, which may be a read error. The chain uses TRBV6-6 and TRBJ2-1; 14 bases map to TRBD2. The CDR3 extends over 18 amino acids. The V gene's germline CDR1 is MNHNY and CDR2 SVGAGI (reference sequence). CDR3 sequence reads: CASSEGLAGVPIYNEQLF. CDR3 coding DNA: TGTGCCAGTAGCGAGGGACTAGCGGGAGTGCCGATTTACAATGAGCAGTTGTTC.

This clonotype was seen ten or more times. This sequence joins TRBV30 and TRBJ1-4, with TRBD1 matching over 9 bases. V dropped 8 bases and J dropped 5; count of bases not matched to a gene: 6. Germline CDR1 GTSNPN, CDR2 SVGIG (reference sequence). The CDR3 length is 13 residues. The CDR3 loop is CARTGTGNEKLFF. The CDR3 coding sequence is TGTGCCCGGACCGGGACAGGGAATGAAAAACTGTTTTTT.

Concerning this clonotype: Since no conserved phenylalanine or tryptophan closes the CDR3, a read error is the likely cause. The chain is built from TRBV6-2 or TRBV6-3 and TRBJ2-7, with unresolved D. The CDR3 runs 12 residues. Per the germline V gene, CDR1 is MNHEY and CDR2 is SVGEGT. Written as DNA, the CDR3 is TGTGCGAGCAGTTACTCGGCCTACGAGCAGTACCTC. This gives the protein CASSYSAYEQYL.

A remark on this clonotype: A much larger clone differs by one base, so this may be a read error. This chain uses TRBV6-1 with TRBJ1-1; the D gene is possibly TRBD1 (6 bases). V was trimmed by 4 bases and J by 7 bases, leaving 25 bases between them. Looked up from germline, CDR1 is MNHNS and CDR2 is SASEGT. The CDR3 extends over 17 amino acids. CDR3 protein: CASSGRDTDLGYGEAFF. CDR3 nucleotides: TGTGCCAGCAGTGGCCGGGACACTGACCTCGGATATGGTGAAGCTTTCTTT.

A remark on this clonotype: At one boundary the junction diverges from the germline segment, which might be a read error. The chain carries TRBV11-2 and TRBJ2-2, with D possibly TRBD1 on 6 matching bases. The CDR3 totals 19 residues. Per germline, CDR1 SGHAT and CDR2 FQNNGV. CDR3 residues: CANSLDRGGVRPNTGELLF. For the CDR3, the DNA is TGTGCCAACAGTTTAGATCGAGGGGGAGTGCGCCCGAACACCGGGGAGCTGCTTTTT.

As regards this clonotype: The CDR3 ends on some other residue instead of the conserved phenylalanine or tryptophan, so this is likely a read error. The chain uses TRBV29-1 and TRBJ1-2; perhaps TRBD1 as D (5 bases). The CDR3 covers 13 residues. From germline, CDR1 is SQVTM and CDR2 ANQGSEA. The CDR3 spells CSSVGVQDYGYTL. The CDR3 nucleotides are TGCAGTTCGGTGGGGGTTCAAGACTATGGCTACACCTTG.

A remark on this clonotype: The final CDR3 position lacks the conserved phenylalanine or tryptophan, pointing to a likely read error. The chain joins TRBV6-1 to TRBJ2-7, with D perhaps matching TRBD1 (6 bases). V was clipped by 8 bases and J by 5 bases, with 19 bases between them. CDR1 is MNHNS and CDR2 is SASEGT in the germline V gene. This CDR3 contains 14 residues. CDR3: CASGPQGTLNEQYL. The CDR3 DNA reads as TGTGCCAGCGGACCCCAGGGGACCCTAAACGAGCAGTACTTG.

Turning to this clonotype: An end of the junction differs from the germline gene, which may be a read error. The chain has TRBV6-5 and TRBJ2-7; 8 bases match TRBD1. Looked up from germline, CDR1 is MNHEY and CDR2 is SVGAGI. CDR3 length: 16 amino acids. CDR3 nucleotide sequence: TGTGCCAGTAGTTACTCGGGGACAGGTGAGTCCTACGAGCAGTACTTC. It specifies CASSYSGTGESYEQYF.

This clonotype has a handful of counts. This CDR3 is CASSLSGGPGELFF. CDR3 sequence (DNA): TGTGCCAGCTCACTATCGGGAGGTCCCGGGGAGCTGTTTTTT. The chain is built from TRBV9 and TRBJ2-2; TRBD2 aligns across 7 bases. Per the germline V gene, CDR1 is SGDLS and CDR2 is YYNGEE. The CDR3 has 14 residues. V trimming: 7 bases; J trimming: 6 bases; junction bases outside the gene matches: 9.

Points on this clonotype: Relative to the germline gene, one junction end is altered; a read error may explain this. CDR3 residues: CTSTEPGLAFYEQCF. The CDR3, as DNA: TGTACCAGCACCGAACCGGGACTGGCTTTTTACGAGCAGTGCTTC. This chain joins TRBV12-3 or TRBV12-4 and TRBJ2-7; D is possibly TRBD2 (6 bases). The CDR3 is made up of 15 amino acids.

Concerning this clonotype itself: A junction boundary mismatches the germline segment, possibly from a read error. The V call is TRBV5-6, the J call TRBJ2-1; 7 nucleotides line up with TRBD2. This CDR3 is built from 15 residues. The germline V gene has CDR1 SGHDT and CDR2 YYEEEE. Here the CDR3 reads CVSTSRAGENNEQFF. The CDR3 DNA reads TGTGTCAGCACCTCGAGGGCGGGGGAGAACAATGAGCAGTTCTTC. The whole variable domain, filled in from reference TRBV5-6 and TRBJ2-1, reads DAGVTQSPTHLIKTRGQQVTLRCSPKSGHDTVSWYQQALGQGPQFIFQYYEEEERQRGNFPDRFSGHQFPNYSSELNVNALLLGDSALYLCVSTSRAGENNEQFFGPGTRLTVL.

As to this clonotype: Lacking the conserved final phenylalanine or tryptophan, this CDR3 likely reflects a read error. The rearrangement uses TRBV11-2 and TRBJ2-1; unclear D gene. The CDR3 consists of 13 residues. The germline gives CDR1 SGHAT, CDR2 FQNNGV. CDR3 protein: CASSLNDAYQQFI. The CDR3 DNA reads TGTGCCAGTAGCTTAAATGATGCCTATCAGCAGTTCATC.

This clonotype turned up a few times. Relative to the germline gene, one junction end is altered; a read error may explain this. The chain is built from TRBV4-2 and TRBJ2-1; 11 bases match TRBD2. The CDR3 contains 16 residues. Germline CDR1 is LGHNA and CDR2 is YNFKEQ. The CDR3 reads CASSPTSGISYNERLF. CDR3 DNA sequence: TGTGCCAGCAGCCCGACTAGCGGGATCTCCTACAATGAGCGGCTCTTC.

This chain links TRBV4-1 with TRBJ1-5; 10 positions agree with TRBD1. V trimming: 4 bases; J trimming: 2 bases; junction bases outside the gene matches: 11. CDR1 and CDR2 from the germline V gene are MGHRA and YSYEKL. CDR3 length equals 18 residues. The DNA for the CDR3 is TGCGCCAGCAGCCGACAAGAGACAGGGGGCGATGGCAATCAGCCCCAGCATTTT. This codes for CASSRQETGGDGNQPQHF.

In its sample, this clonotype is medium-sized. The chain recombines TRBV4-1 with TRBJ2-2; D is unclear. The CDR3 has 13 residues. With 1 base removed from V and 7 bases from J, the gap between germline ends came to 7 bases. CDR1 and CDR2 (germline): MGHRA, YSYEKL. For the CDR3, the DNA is TGCGCCAGCAGCCAAGGACAAGGCGGGGAGCTGTTTTTT. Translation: CASSQGQGGELFF.

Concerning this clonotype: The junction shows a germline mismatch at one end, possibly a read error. This CDR3 is CASSRGTRIETLYF. The CDR3 region has the DNA TGTGCCAGCAGTCGTGGTACTAGAATCGAGACCCTGTACTTC. The chain joins TRBV6-2 or TRBV6-3 to TRBJ2-5; possibly TRBD2 for D (5 bases). CDR3 length: 14 amino acids. CDR1 and CDR2 from the germline V gene are MNHEY and SVGEGT.

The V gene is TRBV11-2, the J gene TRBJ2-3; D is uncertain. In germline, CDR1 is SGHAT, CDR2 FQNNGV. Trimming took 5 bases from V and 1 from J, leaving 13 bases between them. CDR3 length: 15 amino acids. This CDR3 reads CASSHGTRGTDTQYF. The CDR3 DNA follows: TGTGCCAGCAGCCATGGAACTCGAGGCACAGATACGCAGTATTTT. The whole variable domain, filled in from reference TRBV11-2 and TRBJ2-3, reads EAGVAQSPRYKIIEKRQSVAFWCNPISGHATLYWYQQILGQGPKLLIQFQNNGVVDDSQLPKDRFSAERLKGVDSTLKIQPAKLEDSAVYLCASSHGTRGTDTQYFGPGTRLTVL.

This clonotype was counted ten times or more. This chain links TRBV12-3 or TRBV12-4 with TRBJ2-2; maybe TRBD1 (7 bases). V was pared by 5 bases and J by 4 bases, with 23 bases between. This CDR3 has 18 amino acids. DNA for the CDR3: TGTGCCAGCAGTAACCGGGGGATAAGGGGGCGCGGCACCGGGGAGCTGTTTTTT. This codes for CASSNRGIRGRGTGELFF.

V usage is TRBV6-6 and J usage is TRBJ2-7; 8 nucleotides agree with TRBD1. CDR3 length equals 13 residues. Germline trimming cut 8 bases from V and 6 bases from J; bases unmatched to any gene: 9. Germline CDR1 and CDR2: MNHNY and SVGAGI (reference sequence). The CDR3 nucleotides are TGTGCCAGCCCTCGGGACAGGATCTCCGAGCAGTACTTC. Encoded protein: CASPRDRISEQYF.

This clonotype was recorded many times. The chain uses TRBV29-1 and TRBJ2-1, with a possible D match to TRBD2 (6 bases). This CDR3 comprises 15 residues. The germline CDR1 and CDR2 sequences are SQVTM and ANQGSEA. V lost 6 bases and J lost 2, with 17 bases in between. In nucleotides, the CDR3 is TGCAGCGTGGGGGTACTTAGCGGTACCTACAATGAGCAGTTCTTC. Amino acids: CSVGVLSGTYNEQFF.

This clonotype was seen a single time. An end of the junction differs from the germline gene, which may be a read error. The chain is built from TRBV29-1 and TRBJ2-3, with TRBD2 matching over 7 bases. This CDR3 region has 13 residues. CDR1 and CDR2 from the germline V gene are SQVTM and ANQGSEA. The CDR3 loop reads CSGEETSADTQYF. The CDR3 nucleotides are TGCAGCGGTGAAGAAACTAGCGCAGATACGCAGTATTTT.

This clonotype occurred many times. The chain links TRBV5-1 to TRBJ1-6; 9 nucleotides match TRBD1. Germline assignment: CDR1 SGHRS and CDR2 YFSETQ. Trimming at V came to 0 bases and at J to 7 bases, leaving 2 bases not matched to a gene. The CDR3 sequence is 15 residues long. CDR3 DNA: TGCGCCAGCAGCTTGGACAGGGGGCAGAATTCACCCCTCCACTTT. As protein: CASSLDRGQNSPLHF.

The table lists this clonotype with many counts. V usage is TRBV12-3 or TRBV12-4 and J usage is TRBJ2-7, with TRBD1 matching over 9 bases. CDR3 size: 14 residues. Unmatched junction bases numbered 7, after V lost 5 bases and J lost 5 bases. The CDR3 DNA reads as TGTGCCAGCAGTCTCCGGGACAGGGATAACGAGCAGTACTTC. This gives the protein CASSLRDRDNEQYF.

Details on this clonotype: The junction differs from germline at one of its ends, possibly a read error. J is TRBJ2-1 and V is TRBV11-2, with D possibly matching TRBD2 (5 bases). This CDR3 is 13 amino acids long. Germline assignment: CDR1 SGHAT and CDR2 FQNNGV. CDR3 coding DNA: TGTGTCAGCGGCATAAATGATGCCTATGAGCAGTTCTTC. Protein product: CVSGINDAYEQFF.